This paragraph reports one T cell receptor beta chain. Time point denoted: baseline pretreatment blood. Treatment here: 15 Gy SBRT to primary tumor, nephrectomy 4 weeks later. These data belong to a study of radiation and T cells in renal cell carcinoma. Clones were read by immunoSEQ multiplex PCR, and TCRdb kept only the in-frame ones, dropping some. This table holds approximately 150,000 clones, around four fifths found once. CDR1 is SGDLS and CDR2 is YYNGEE in the germline V gene. Trimming removed 3 bases from V and 6 bases from J; junction bases left unmatched: 14. The CDR3 has 16 residues. The material was blood, obtained from a patient whose treatment included radiotherapy and nephrectomy. The rearrangement joins TRBV9 to TRBJ2-7; 8 bases line up with TRBD1. The source of this sequence is a woman aged 50 to 60 with renal cell carcinoma. In DNA form, the CDR3 reads TGTGCCAGCAGCGAGGGGGGACAGGTCCTTCGGAGCGAGCAGTACTTC. Translating it yields CASSEGGQVLRSEQYF.